This paragraph covers one T cell receptor beta chain sequence. Its antigen is as yet unknown. The sample originates from a study of shared clonotypes between healthy human individuals. General study points: Naive CD4 clonotypes overlapped across several donors at about 5%.

It was CD45RO-negative cells, positively selected for CCR7, that made up naive CD8 cells, with terminally differentiated effector memory CD45RA+ cells excluded. Every immunoSEQ plate was one replicate of a subset's evenly spread DNA. This table comes from immunoSEQ multiplex PCR, and its TCRdb copy is limited to in-frame clones, with some not included. The sample contains roughly 2,000,000 clones, just under 95% of which appear only once. The origin of this receptor is a man aged 18-30 years in good health. Some clones in this sample may be carry-over from other donors' samples. The source material was naive CD8+ T cells from PBMCs.

The DNA for the CDR3 is TGTGCCAGCAGTAGGTTGGGAGAGGGGATGAACACTGAAGCTTTCTTT. This sequence encodes CASSRLGEGMNTEAFF. V gene TRBV28 combines with J gene TRBJ1-1, with D maybe TRBD1 (5 bases). Germline V gives CDR1 MDHEN, CDR2 SYDVKM. The CDR3 length is 16 residues. The V end lost 5 bases, the J end lost 0 bases, and 16 bases lay between the germline ends.